These 9 T cell receptor beta chains were all obtained from the same sample, sequenced in a study of Ad26.COV2.S vaccination and SARS-CoV-2 variants. Regarding treatment: roughly 18 received Ad26.COV2.S at low or high dose, single or two shots; 5 received placebo; per-sample allocation not given. Sample collection was performed on day 63 after the first vaccine or placebo injection. TCRdb's copy holds only in-frame clones and misses some; the assay was immunoSEQ multiplex PCR. The sample contains hundreds of thousands of clones, 80% to 90% of which appear only once. This material consisted of peripheral blood, taken in a trial of Ad26.COV2.S vaccine versus placebo. The receptors come from a person aged 18-60 years who received the Ad26.COV2.S COVID-19 vaccine or a placebo.

V is TRBV7-6 and J is TRBJ2-2, with TRBD1 as a possible D gene (5 bases). The V gene lost 1 base and the J gene lost 2 bases, with 20 bases spanning the gap. CDR1 is SGHVS, CDR2 FNYEAQ, per germline. The CDR3 is 19 amino acids. CDR3 nucleotide sequence: TGTGCCAGCAGCTTAGGTCCATACAGGTCTGCGTCAAACACCGGGGAGCTGTTTTTT. It specifies CASSLGPYRSASNTGELFF.

The genes are TRBV7-9 and TRBJ2-2, with no clear D. This CDR3 is 15 amino acids long. The germline V gene has CDR1 SEHNR and CDR2 FQNEAQ (reference sequence). V lost 5 bases and J 6 bases, leaving 16 bases between the germline ends. The CDR3: CASSPRLGIAGELFF. CDR3 nucleotides: TGTGCCAGCAGCCCCAGGCTAGGGATCGCCGGGGAGCTGTTTTTT.

J is TRBJ2-2 and V is TRBV23-1; TRBD1 matches 7 bases. TRBV23-1 is an ORF, and what it does is uncertain. There are 18 residues in the CDR3. With V trimmed by 7 bases and J by 1 base, 15 bases remained unmatched. The DNA of the CDR3 is TGCGCCAGCACCAAATTCTCCGACAGGGAGCTGAACACCGGGGAGCTGTTTTTT. This gives the protein CASTKFSDRELNTGELFF.

This chain links TRBV7-8 with TRBJ2-7; D tentatively reads TRBD1 or TRBD2 (5 bases each). Germline assignment: CDR1 SGHVS and CDR2 FQNEAQ. Trimming took off 4 bases at V and 3 bases at J, with 13 bases between the two ends. The CDR3 is 14 amino acids. In DNA, the CDR3 is TGTGCCAGCAGCTACCCCGGGGCATTCTACGAGCAGTACTTC. This translates into CASSYPGAFYEQYF. The whole variable domain, filled in from reference TRBV7-8 and TRBJ2-7, reads GAGVSQSPRYKVAKRGQDVALRCDPISGHVSLFWYQQALGQGPEFLTYFQNEAQLDKSGLPSDRFFAERPEGSVSTLKIQRTQQEDSAVYLCASSYPGAFYEQYFGPGTRLTVT.

This sequence joins TRBV27 and TRBJ2-3; 11 positions match TRBD2. Germline loops: CDR1 MNHEY, CDR2 SMNVEV (reference sequence). The CDR3 is made up of 17 amino acids. V gave up 0 bases and J gave up 7 bases; unmatched junction bases: 9. CDR3 nucleotides: TGTGCCAGCAGTTTATCGTTCCTAGCGGGGGGTACACATACGCAGTATTTT. Protein: CASSLSFLAGGTHTQYF.

The V call is TRBV7-9, the J call TRBJ1-5, with TRBD1 as a possible D gene (5 bases). The CDR3 extends over 14 amino acids. Germline loops: CDR1 SEHNR, CDR2 FQNEAQ (reference sequence). V was pared by 5 bases and J by 6 bases, with 14 bases between. CDR3 nucleotides: TGTGCCAGCAGCCCCCGGGGGGGAGTTCAGCCCCAGCATTTT. Translation gives CASSPRGGVQPQHF.

The chain couples TRBV5-5 to TRBJ2-6; D unclear. CDR1 is SGHKS, CDR2 YYEKEE, per germline (reference sequence). With 0 bases removed from V and 2 bases from J, the gap between germline ends came to 6 bases. This CDR3 is 15 amino acids long. The chain's CDR3 is CASSLAGAGANVLTF. CDR3 nucleotide sequence: TGTGCCAGCAGCTTGGCAGGCGCTGGGGCCAACGTCCTGACTTTC.

The chain couples TRBV30 to TRBJ1-6; maybe TRBD1 (6 bases). The CDR3 is 12 amino acids. Germline V gene sequence: CDR1 GTSNPN, CDR2 SVGIG (reference sequence). Between the trimmed V and J ends, which lost 6 bases and 10 bases, there was a span of 13 bases. The CDR3 bases are TGTGCCTGCGGGACATTACGGTCACCCCTCCACTTT. It yields the protein CACGTLRSPLHF.

The chain's CDR3 is CASSPSSITSYEQYF. The CDR3 bases are TGTGCCAGCAGCCCGAGTTCGATCACGTCCTACGAGCAGTACTTC. The chain carries TRBV7-2 and TRBJ2-7; D ambiguous. The CDR3 is 15 amino acids. Germline CDR1 is SGHTA and CDR2 is FQGNSA. The V end lost 5 bases, the J end lost 1 base, and 15 bases lay between the germline ends.